This T cell receptor beta chain is drawn from a study of regulatory T cells in long-lasting Graves disease. CDR1 is SGDLS, CDR2 YYNGEE, per germline. V lost 4 bases, J lost 6 bases, and 13 bases stayed unmatched. The CDR3 is 16 residues long. TCR beta libraries were built with iRepertoire HTBI primers and Arm-PCR of CDR3 regions. TCRdb reanalysed the multiplex PCR reads using MiXCR and keeps one entry per CDR3 protein. Of about 620,000 distinct CDR3 sequences listed, roughly 15% are singletons. This clonotype was detected many times. Time point of the sample: newly diagnosed GD, antithyroid drugs for less than 3 months. The TCR library was made from RNA extracted from PBMCs. The same sample was also used in a study of T cells in Graves' hyperthyroidism and ophthalmopathy.

The genes are TRBV9 and TRBJ1-1; 9 nucleotides line up with TRBD1. Sequencing was performed on peripheral blood mononuclear cells (PBMCs), taken at new diagnosis, from a patient treated with antithyroid drugs. This clonotype was obtained from a woman younger than 45 with Graves disease. CDR3 in amino acids: CASSRSPDRGGSEAFF. The CDR3 nucleotides are TGTGCCAGCAGCCGTTCGCCGGACAGGGGAGGTTCTGAAGCTTTCTTT.